Below, 21 T cell receptor beta chains from the same sample are listed, as sequenced in a study of blood T cells in healthy people across ages. For the second PCR, which ran for about 6 to 11 cycles, a sample-barcoded 5' primer and a J-beta primer mix were used. TCRdb re-called the 5' RACE reads with MiXCR, one entry per CDR3 protein. The data show 590,000 or so distinct CDR3 sequences, approximately 30% seen once. Material for sequencing was blood. All receptors derive from a woman of 80 years or more in good health.

V gene TRBV20-1 combines with J gene TRBJ1-5, with D possibly TRBD1 on 6 matching bases. Germline CDR1 DFQATT, CDR2 SNEGSKA (reference sequence). Trimming shortened V by 6 bases and J by 0 bases, and 15 bases separated the two germline ends. This CDR3 is 15 amino acids long. CDR3 amino acids: CSALPYRDSNQPQHF. CDR3 coding DNA: TGCAGTGCCCTACCCTACAGGGATAGCAATCAGCCCCAGCATTTT.

This clonotype was counted many times. This chain links TRBV4-1 with TRBJ2-5; D is perhaps TRBD1 (6 bases). Germline CDR1 is MGHRA and CDR2 is YSYEKL. Trimming stripped 3 bases from V and 2 bases from J, with 13 bases between. The CDR3 is 15 residues long. Written as DNA, the CDR3 is TGCGCCAGCAGCCAGGGGGCCCACCAACAAGAGACCCAGTACTTC. As protein: CASSQGAHQQETQYF.

This clonotype was detected only a few times. This may stem from a read error, because a much larger clone lies one nucleotide away. This sequence joins TRBV5-1 and TRBJ2-1; possibly TRBD2 for D (5 bases). V was pared by 1 base and J by 13 bases, with 15 bases between. Germline V CDR1 and CDR2: SGHRS, YFSETQ. CDR3 size: 13 residues. The CDR3 sequence: CASSLKLRETQFF. Here the CDR3 DNA reads TGCGCCAGCAGCTTGAAGCTGAGGGAGACCCAGTTCTTC. Drawing the rest from reference TRBV5-1 and TRBJ2-1, the complete variable domain is KAGVTQTPRYLIKTRGQQVTLSCSPISGHRSVSWYQQTPGQGLQFLFEYFSETQRNKGNFPGRFSGRQFSNSRSEMNVSTLELGDSALYLCASSLKLRETQFFGPGTRLTVL.

This clonotype appeared many times. This chain connects TRBV12-3 or TRBV12-4 to TRBJ2-5; no clear D. The CDR3 runs 14 residues. The V end lost 3 bases, the J end lost 0 bases, and 8 bases lay between the germline ends. The CDR3 spells CASSFGQYQETQYF. The CDR3, as DNA: TGTGCCAGCAGTTTTGGGCAGTACCAAGAGACCCAGTACTTC.

This clonotype was observed a handful of times. V gene TRBV12-3 or TRBV12-4 combines with J gene TRBJ1-4; D gene ambiguous. Between the trimmed V and J ends, which lost 2 bases and 7 bases, there was a span of 8 bases. CDR3 size: 13 residues. The CDR3 reads CASSLIWSEKLFF. The CDR3 coding sequence is TGTGCCAGCAGTTTAATTTGGAGTGAAAAACTGTTTTTT.

This clonotype was seen repeatedly, ten times or more. The chain carries TRBV28 and TRBJ1-2, with D unclear. V lost 3 bases and J 9 bases, leaving 8 bases between the germline ends. Germline CDR1 reads MDHEN; CDR2 reads SYDVKM. The CDR3 runs 11 residues. The CDR3 region is CASSLSQSYTF. The CDR3 DNA reads as TGTGCCAGCAGTTTGTCTCAGAGCTACACCTTC.

This clonotype has at least ten counts. V usage is TRBV29-1 and J usage is TRBJ2-3; D possibly uses TRBD1 or TRBD2 (5 bases each). The CDR3 is 12 residues long. The ends were cut back, 4 bases at V and 8 bases at J, with 13 bases in the middle. The germline V gene has CDR1 SQVTM and CDR2 ANQGSEA. The DNA for the CDR3 is TGCAGCGTTGGGGGACGCGCCGGTACGCAGTATTTT. This translates into CSVGGRAGTQYF.

Many counts were recorded for this clonotype. The gene calls are TRBV7-2 and TRBJ2-7, with 11 positions matching TRBD2. Unmatched junction bases numbered 14, after V lost 4 bases and J lost 3 bases. The germline CDR1 and CDR2 sequences are SGHTA and FQGNSA. The CDR3 spans 18 residues. The CDR3 sequence: CASSSLPTSGGALYEQYF. The DNA for the CDR3 is TGTGCCAGCAGCTCCCTTCCTACTAGCGGGGGTGCGCTCTACGAGCAGTACTTC.

The rearrangement links TRBV9 to TRBJ2-5; 8 positions match TRBD2. Trimming cost V 0 bases and J 11 bases; bases outside gene matches: 12. Germline V gene lookup returns CDR1 SGDLS and CDR2 YYNGEE. The CDR3 extends over 15 amino acids. CDR3 loop: CASSVGASGGNEQYF. In nucleotides, the CDR3 is TGTGCCAGCAGCGTAGGGGCAAGCGGGGGCAATGAGCAGTACTTC.

This clonotype was observed at least ten times. A read error may explain this, as a much larger clone is one base away. The V gene is TRBV15, the J gene TRBJ2-1; unclear D gene. The J call may not be correct, given that the DNA end is closer to TRBJ2-7. This CDR3 comprises 14 residues. CDR1 LNHNV and CDR2 YYDKDF come from the germline V gene (reference sequence). The CDR3 loop is CATSRGDGYNEQYF. CDR3 DNA: TGTGCCACCAGCAGAGGTGACGGCTACAATGAGCAGTACTTC.

The rearrangement joins TRBV20-1 to TRBJ2-1, with unresolved D. The CDR3 length is 16 residues. The germline V gene encodes CDR1 DFQATT and CDR2 SNEGSKA (reference sequence). V was pared by 7 bases and J by 0 bases, with 19 bases between. The CDR3 here is CSGALFLSSSYNEQFF. The DNA for the CDR3 is TGCAGTGGGGCTTTGTTTCTATCCAGCTCCTACAATGAGCAGTTCTTC.

This clonotype was recorded once. The rearrangement joins TRBV5-5 to TRBJ2-1, with D tentatively TRBD2 (5 bases). The CDR3 is 15 residues long. V was shortened by 3 bases and J by 8 bases, with 18 bases between the two germline ends. Looked up from germline, CDR1 is SGHKS and CDR2 is YYEKEE (reference sequence). CDR3 amino acids: CASSSTGMAWDEQFF. The CDR3 nucleotides are TGTGCCAGCAGCTCGACGGGAATGGCCTGGGATGAGCAGTTCTTC.

The chain carries TRBV7-2 and TRBJ2-1, with no clear D. CDR3 size: 16 residues. The V gene's germline CDR1 is SGHTA and CDR2 FQGNSA. Trimming shortened V by 5 bases and J by 6 bases, and 20 bases separated the two germline ends. The DNA for the CDR3 is TGTGCCAGCAGCGGAAGAAAGGGCGGTTTTGGCAATGAGCAGTTCTTC. Translated, it gives CASSGRKGGFGNEQFF. Variable domain in full (rest from reference TRBV7-2 and TRBJ2-1): GAGVSQSPSNKVTEKGKDVELRCDPISGHTALYWYRQSLGQGLEFLIYFQGNSAPDKSGLPSDRFSAERTGGSVSTLTIQRTQQEDSAVYLCASSGRKGGFGNEQFFGPGTRLTVL.

This clonotype came up a few times. The J gene is TRBJ1-2, the V gene TRBV7-8; TRBD1 might be the D (6 bases). The CDR3 sequence is 14 residues long. V was pared by 5 bases and J by 4 bases, with 14 bases between. The germline V gene has CDR1 SGHVS and CDR2 FQNEAQ. CDR3 sequence (DNA): TGTGCCAGCAGCGGCGCGACAGGCATCTATGGCTACACCTTC. It translates to CASSGATGIYGYTF.

This clonotype came up a few times. The CDR3 bases are TGCAGTGCTAGGAATGACCGATACGAGCAGTACTTC. Translated: CSARNDRYEQYF. The chain joins TRBV20-1 to TRBJ2-7; D not certain. The germline V and J ends were trimmed by 3 bases and 4 bases, with 10 bases remaining between them. CDR1 and CDR2 from the germline V gene are DFQATT and SNEGSKA (reference sequence). This CDR3 has 12 residues.

This clonotype has just a few counts. The rearrangement joins TRBV30 to TRBJ1-5; D gene uncertain. Germline CDR1 and CDR2: GTSNPN and SVGIG (reference sequence). The CDR3 length is 17 residues. Trimming stripped 1 base from V and 3 bases from J, with 19 bases between. Written as DNA, the CDR3 is TGTGCCTGGAGTGCCGATAGCCCCAGTGGTAACAATCAGCCCCAGCATTTT. Translated, it gives CAWSADSPSGNNQPQHF.

The chain couples TRBV7-9 to TRBJ1-1; TRBD1 aligns across 7 bases. CDR3 length equals 15 residues. Per the germline V gene, CDR1 is SEHNR and CDR2 is FQNEAQ (reference sequence). J lost 0 bases, V lost 5 bases, and 6 bases had no gene match. The DNA for the CDR3 is TGTGCCAGCAGCGCGAACAGGGGTCTGAACACTGAAGCTTTCTTT. Translation: CASSANRGLNTEAFF.

In its sample, this clonotype was seen a few times. The V and J genes are TRBV7-2 and TRBJ1-5, with 10 bases matching TRBD1. CDR1 is SGHTA and CDR2 is FQGNSA in the germline V gene. This CDR3 comprises 15 residues. The trim removed 4 bases at V and 1 base at J, leaving 1 base unmatched. CDR3 region: CASSWDRGSNQPQHF. The CDR3 region has the DNA TGTGCCAGCAGCTGGGACAGGGGAAGCAATCAGCCCCAGCATTTT.

This clonotype was counted at least ten times. V and J are TRBV20-1 and TRBJ2-7, with D tentatively TRBD2 (6 bases). Germline values: CDR1 DFQATT, CDR2 SNEGSKA (reference sequence). CDR3 size: 14 residues. V was trimmed by 2 bases and J by 3 bases, leaving 14 bases between them. CDR3 DNA sequence: TGCAGTGCTAGACGGGCTAGCGCCGTCTACGAGCAGTACTTC. This codes for CSARRASAVYEQYF.

V gene TRBV18 combines with J gene TRBJ2-7; 11 bases agree with TRBD1. The J call is uncertain, as TRBJ2-1 better fits the DNA end. Germline CDR1 reads KGHSH; CDR2 reads LQKENI. The CDR3 spans 14 residues. The CDR3 DNA reads TGTGCCAGCTCACAAGGACAGGGGGCCTACGAGCAGTTCTTC. Translated, it gives CASSQGQGAYEQFF.

At least ten counts were recorded for this clonotype. The rearrangement links TRBV28 to TRBJ2-3; perhaps D is TRBD1 or TRBD2 (5 bases each). CDR1 is MDHEN, CDR2 SYDVKM, per germline. This CDR3 is built from 15 residues. The V and J ends lost 1 base and 1 base respectively, with 9 bases between them. The CDR3 loop reads CASSLSRGRTDTQYF. The CDR3 DNA reads TGTGCCAGCAGTTTATCCCGGGGACGCACAGATACGCAGTATTTT.